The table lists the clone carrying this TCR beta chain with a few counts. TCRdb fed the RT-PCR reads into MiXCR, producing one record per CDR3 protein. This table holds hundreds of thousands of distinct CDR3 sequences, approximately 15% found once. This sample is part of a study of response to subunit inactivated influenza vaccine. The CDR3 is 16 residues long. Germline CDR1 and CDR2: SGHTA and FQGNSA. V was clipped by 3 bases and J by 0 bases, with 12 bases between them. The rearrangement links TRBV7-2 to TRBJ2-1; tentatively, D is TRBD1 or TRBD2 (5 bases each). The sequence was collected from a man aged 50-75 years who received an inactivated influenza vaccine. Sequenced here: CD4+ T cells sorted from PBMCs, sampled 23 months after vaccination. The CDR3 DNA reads TGTGCCAGCAGCTTTGGGGGTAGTTCCTCCTACAATGAGCAGTTCTTC. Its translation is CASSFGGSSSYNEQFF.